The 30 T cell receptor beta chains below all came from one sample that was sequenced in a study of Ad26.COV2.S vaccination and SARS-CoV-2 variants. Generated by immunoSEQ multiplex PCR, the TCRdb table keeps only in-frame clones and is missing some. The repertoire has roughly 300,000 clones, around 89% of them found once; the top ten carry approximately 5%. Treatment: some 20 received Ad26.COV2.S at low or high dose, single or two shots; 5 received placebo; per-sample allocation not given. Each sample was drawn 63 days after the first injection (of vaccine or placebo). This material consisted of peripheral blood, taken in a trial of Ad26.COV2.S vaccine versus placebo. The origin of the receptors is a person aged 18-65 years who received the Ad26.COV2.S COVID-19 vaccine or a placebo.

The V gene is TRBV30, the J gene TRBJ2-2, with D perhaps matching TRBD1 (6 bases). The CDR3 runs to 15 residues. Trimming cost V 4 bases and J 5 bases, with 17 bases left between them. From germline, CDR1 is GTSNPN and CDR2 SVGIG (reference sequence). In nucleotides, the CDR3 is TGTGCCTGGACCTTTAGGGGGAGACGGACCGGGGAGCTGTTTTTT. Translating gives CAWTFRGRRTGELFF. Full variable domain (rest looked up from reference TRBV30 and TRBJ2-2): SQTIHQWPATLVQPVGSPLSLECTVEGTSNPNLYWYRQAAGRGLQLLFYSVGIGQISSEVPQNLSASRPQDRQFILSSKKLLLSDSGFYLCAWTFRGRRTGELFFGEGSRLTVL.

This chain connects TRBV7-2 to TRBJ2-7; TRBD1 aligns across 7 bases. The V gene's germline CDR1 is SGHTA and CDR2 FQGNSA. The CDR3 totals 14 residues. Trimming removed 5 bases from V and 3 bases from J; junction bases left unmatched: 7. CDR3: CASSMGPGGYEQYF. The CDR3 coding sequence is TGTGCCAGCAGCATGGGGCCAGGGGGCTACGAGCAGTACTTC.

This chain joins TRBV5-6 and TRBJ2-2, with TRBD2 identical over 11 bases. The V segment lost 4 bases and the J segment 4 bases; nucleotides outside the gene matches: 12. This CDR3 is 18 amino acids long. The germline gives CDR1 SGHDT, CDR2 YYEEEE. The CDR3 here is CASSPRLLAGGATGELFF. The CDR3 DNA reads as TGTGCCAGCAGCCCCAGACTTTTAGCGGGGGGGGCCACCGGGGAGCTGTTTTTT.

This chain joins TRBV19 and TRBJ1-2; a possible D gene is TRBD1 (5 bases). This CDR3 is 13 amino acids long. V was clipped by 7 bases and J by 0 bases, with 9 bases between them. Germline V gene sequence: CDR1 LNHDA, CDR2 SQIVND (reference sequence). The CDR3 spells CASKQGPNYGYTF. DNA of the CDR3: TGTGCCAGTAAGCAGGGTCCTAACTATGGCTACACCTTC.

The chain uses TRBV6-5 and TRBJ2-7, with TRBD2 matching over 9 bases. The ends lost 5 bases at V and 2 bases at J; junction bases unmatched: 7. Germline-derived CDR1 and CDR2 are MNHEY and SVGAGI. This CDR3 has 15 residues. The CDR3 DNA reads as TGTGCCAGCAGTCAGGGAGCGGGAGGTACCTACGAGCAGTACTTC. Translation: CASSQGAGGTYEQYF.

The rearrangement joins TRBV19 to TRBJ2-6, with 8 bases matching TRBD1. Germline-derived CDR1 and CDR2 are LNHDA and SQIVND (reference sequence). Trimming removed 5 bases from V and 4 bases from J; junction bases left unmatched: 4. The CDR3 extends over 15 amino acids. This CDR3 is CASSVTGAGANVLTF. The CDR3 DNA sequence: TGTGCCAGTAGTGTGACAGGGGCCGGGGCCAACGTCCTGACTTTC.

The gene calls are TRBV24-1 and TRBJ2-1, with 14 bases fitting TRBD2. The germline gives CDR1 KGHDR, CDR2 SFDVKD. The CDR3 length is 17 residues. The ends lost 4 bases at V and 8 bases at J; junction bases unmatched: 9. The DNA for the CDR3 is TGTGCCACCAGTGAAAGCTGGACTAGCGGGAGGTTGTATGAGCAGTTCTTC. Residues: CATSESWTSGRLYEQFF.

The table lists this clone with a count of one. This rearrangement joins TRBV6-5 to TRBJ2-1; TRBD2 matches at 8 bases. Germline CDR1 reads MNHEY; CDR2 reads SVGAGI. The CDR3 totals 14 residues. The V segment lost 5 bases and the J segment 3 bases; nucleotides outside the gene matches: 3. The CDR3 here is CASSITSGYNEQFF. The CDR3 DNA reads as TGTGCCAGCAGTATTACTAGCGGCTACAATGAGCAGTTCTTC.

This sequence joins TRBV7-9 and TRBJ2-1; no reliable D call. V was shortened by 1 base and J by 4 bases, with 5 bases between the two germline ends. CDR1 is SEHNR, CDR2 FQNEAQ, per germline (reference sequence). This CDR3 has 13 residues. The CDR3 is CASSLDTYNEQFF. CDR3 bases: TGTGCCAGCAGCTTAGACACTTACAATGAGCAGTTCTTC. The full variable domain, with the rest looked up from reference TRBV7-9 and TRBJ2-1, is DTGVSQNPRHKITKRGQNVTFRCDPISEHNRLYWYRQTLGQGPEFLTYFQNEAQLEKSRLLSDRFSAERPKGSFSTLEIQRTEQGDSAMYLCASSLDTYNEQFFGPGTRLTVL.

The chain has TRBV5-1 and TRBJ2-5, with TRBD1 as a possible D gene (5 bases). The CDR3 has 13 amino acids. The V gene lost 3 bases and the J gene lost 7 bases, with 13 bases spanning the gap. Germline V gives CDR1 SGHRS, CDR2 YFSETQ. CDR3 in amino acids: CASSSDSGTTQYF. The CDR3 nucleotides read TGCGCCAGCAGCTCTGACAGTGGAACGACCCAGTACTTC.

The rearrangement uses TRBV7-3 and TRBJ2-2; TRBD2 is a possible D gene (6 bases). The V gene lost 4 bases and the J gene lost 4 bases, with 16 bases spanning the gap. The CDR3 is 16 amino acids. CDR1 and CDR2 from the germline V gene are SGHTA and FQGTGA. DNA of the CDR3: TGTGCCAGCAGCTCCCTTGTTAGCGGAGGCACCGGGGAGCTGTTTTTT. This codes for CASSSLVSGGTGELFF.

The CDR3 DNA reads TGTGCCAGCAAGCGGACAGGGGGGGAGAAAAGCAATCAGCCCCAGCATTTT. Protein sequence: CASKRTGGEKSNQPQHF. The chain joins TRBV28 to TRBJ1-5; TRBD1 matches at 10 bases. The CDR3 is made up of 17 amino acids. V lost 7 bases to trimming and J lost 1 base; unmatched junction nucleotides: 10. Per the germline V gene, CDR1 is MDHEN and CDR2 is SYDVKM.

Only one count was recorded for this clone. The rearrangement uses TRBV4-1 and TRBJ1-3; 8 bases are a match to TRBD1. This CDR3 comprises 16 residues. V was pared by 2 bases and J by 4 bases, with 7 bases of the junction left unmatched. The germline V gene has CDR1 MGHRA and CDR2 YSYEKL. CDR3 amino acids: CASSQPGQGGGNTIYF. CDR3 bases: TGCGCCAGCAGCCAACCAGGACAGGGAGGAGGAAACACCATATATTTT.

The genes are TRBV4-1 and TRBJ2-3; weak D call: TRBD1 (6 bases). CDR1 is MGHRA and CDR2 is YSYEKL in the germline V gene. V lost 1 base and J lost 4, with 15 bases in between. The CDR3 runs to 16 residues. CDR3 sequence: CASSQARGGGPDTQYF. CDR3 bases: TGCGCCAGCAGCCAAGCCCGGGGTGGGGGCCCAGATACGCAGTATTTT.

This chain uses TRBV27 with TRBJ2-7; 16 positions agree with TRBD2. V dropped 3 bases and J dropped 5; count of bases not matched to a gene: 7. Germline lookup yields CDR1 MNHEY and CDR2 SMNVEV (reference sequence). This CDR3 region has 17 residues. The CDR3 bases are TGTGCCAGCAGTTTGGGACTAGCGGGAGGGAGCGGGAACGAGCAGTACTTC. Its protein product is CASSLGLAGGSGNEQYF.

This rearrangement joins TRBV9 to TRBJ1-1, with unresolved D. V lost 2 bases and J lost 7, with 12 bases in between. CDR3 size: 13 residues. Germline loops: CDR1 SGDLS, CDR2 YYNGEE. Here the CDR3 DNA reads TGTGCCAGCAGCGTGGTACCGGGCCATGAAGCTTTCTTT. Its protein product is CASSVVPGHEAFF.

J is TRBJ2-2 and V is TRBV5-1; D is ambiguous. V lost 0 bases and J lost 4, with 13 bases in between. Germline V gene data show CDR1 as SGHRS and CDR2 as YFSETQ. The CDR3 is 16 residues long. The CDR3 DNA follows: TGCGCCAGCAGCTTGGATGTGGGCTACTCCACCGGGGAGCTGTTTTTT. It translates to CASSLDVGYSTGELFF. The full variable domain, in which reference TRBV5-1 and TRBJ2-2 provide the parts outside the CDR3, is KAGVTQTPRYLIKTRGQQVTLSCSPISGHRSVSWYQQTPGQGLQFLFEYFSETQRNKGNFPGRFSGRQFSNSRSEMNVSTLELGDSALYLCASSLDVGYSTGELFFGEGSRLTVL.

This chain links TRBV10-2 with TRBJ1-1; the match to TRBD1 covers 8 bases. Trimming cost V 6 bases and J 5 bases; bases outside gene matches: 5. The germline CDR1 and CDR2 sequences are WSHSY and SAAADI. CDR3 length: 13 residues. This CDR3 is CASSSGQGTEAFF. The CDR3 nucleotides read TGCGCCAGCAGCTCAGGACAGGGAACTGAAGCTTTCTTT.

This chain links TRBV27 with TRBJ2-2, with D possibly matching TRBD1 (7 bases). The CDR3 contains 17 residues. The germline CDR1 and CDR2 sequences are MNHEY and SMNVEV (reference sequence). V shed 0 bases and J shed 3 bases, with 14 bases lying between them. DNA for the CDR3: TGTGCCAGCAGTTTATCGTGGGACAGACTAGACACCGGGGAGCTGTTTTTT. This translates into CASSLSWDRLDTGELFF.

The J gene is TRBJ2-3, the V gene TRBV7-9; the D is unclear. V gave up 5 bases and J gave up 4 bases, with 13 bases separating them. The CDR3 runs 14 residues. CDR1 and CDR2 (germline): SEHNR, FQNEAQ (reference sequence). CDR3: CASSNKGGPDTQYF. The CDR3 nucleotides are TGTGCCAGCAGCAACAAGGGTGGACCAGATACGCAGTATTTT. The complete variable domain, with remaining parts taken from reference TRBV7-9 and TRBJ2-3, reads DTGVSQNPRHKITKRGQNVTFRCDPISEHNRLYWYRQTLGQGPEFLTYFQNEAQLEKSRLLSDRFSAERPKGSFSTLEIQRTEQGDSAMYLCASSNKGGPDTQYFGPGTRLTVL.

The gene calls are TRBV5-4 and TRBJ1-1, with TRBD1 matching over 9 bases. The CDR3 covers 14 residues. V shed 4 bases and J 5 bases; nucleotides not matched to a gene: 6. Germline loops: CDR1 SGHNT, CDR2 YYREEE (reference sequence). The DNA for the CDR3 is TGTGCCAGCAGCCGGGACAGGGCCTCTACTGAAGCTTTCTTT. It encodes CASSRDRASTEAFF.

The chain has TRBV27 and TRBJ2-7; 9 positions agree with TRBD1. The CDR3 is made up of 15 amino acids. Germline CDR1 MNHEY, CDR2 SMNVEV (reference sequence). With V trimmed by 4 bases and J by 5 bases, 9 bases remained unmatched. The CDR3 sequence: CASSSYRGLLDEQYF. For the CDR3, the DNA is TGTGCCAGCAGTTCCTACAGGGGGCTACTGGACGAGCAGTACTTC.

The chain employs TRBV29-1 and TRBJ2-7; 11 bases line up with TRBD1. Germline trimming cut 4 bases from V and 3 bases from J; bases unmatched to any gene: 5. This CDR3 spans 14 amino acids. From germline, CDR1 is SQVTM and CDR2 ANQGSEA. CDR3 sequence: CSVVPGQGVYEQYF. CDR3 sequence (DNA): TGCAGCGTTGTACCGGGACAGGGGGTCTACGAGCAGTACTTC.

The chain has TRBV4-1 and TRBJ2-1, with D perhaps given as TRBD1 or TRBD2 (5 bases each). Germline CDR1 reads MGHRA; CDR2 reads YSYEKL. Trimming stripped 0 bases from V and 0 bases from J, with 6 bases between. CDR3 length equals 15 residues. CDR3 sequence reads: CASSQDGGSYNEQFF. The DNA of the CDR3 is TGCGCCAGCAGCCAAGATGGGGGCTCCTACAATGAGCAGTTCTTC.

The V gene is TRBV5-1, the J gene TRBJ1-2; TRBD1 agrees at 7 bases. CDR3 length: 13 amino acids. From germline, CDR1 is SGHRS and CDR2 YFSETQ. Trimming took 5 bases from V and 2 from J; bases not matched to a gene: 3. The CDR3 region is CASRPRGNYGYTF. In DNA form, the CDR3 reads TGCGCCAGCAGACCCAGGGGGAACTATGGCTACACCTTC.

The rearrangement uses TRBV5-6 and TRBJ2-2; 7 bases map to TRBD2. After removal of 1 base from V and 5 bases from J, the junction contained 5 bases not matched to a gene. The length of the CDR3 is 15 residues. In germline, CDR1 is SGHDT, CDR2 YYEEEE. The CDR3 nucleotides are TGTGCCAGCAGCTTGTTACCGGGGGGTACCGGGGAGCTGTTTTTT. It encodes CASSLLPGGTGELFF.

J is TRBJ2-6 and V is TRBV19; TRBD1 or TRBD2 may be the D gene (5 bases each). CDR3 size: 17 residues. Trimming took off 3 bases at V and 0 bases at J, with 12 bases between the two ends. Germline V gene data show CDR1 as LNHDA and CDR2 as SQIVND (reference sequence). CDR3 coding DNA: TGTGCCAGTAGTATGGGGGTCCCCGGCTCTGGGGCCAACGTCCTGACTTTC. Translated: CASSMGVPGSGANVLTF. The whole variable domain, remainder taken from reference TRBV19 and TRBJ2-6, is DGGITQSPKYLFRKEGQNVTLSCEQNLNHDAMYWYRQDPGQGLRLIYYSQIVNDFQKGDIAEGYSVSREKKESFPLTVTSAQKNPTAFYLCASSMGVPGSGANVLTFGAGSRLTVL.

CDR3 sequence reads: CAWSDLGQDNEKLFF. The CDR3 bases are TGTGCCTGGAGTGACTTGGGACAGGATAATGAAAAACTGTTTTTT. The V call is TRBV30, the J call TRBJ1-4, with TRBD1 identical over 8 bases. The CDR3 consists of 15 residues. The V and J ends lost 1 base and 4 bases, in that order; junction bases with no gene match: 5. CDR1 and CDR2 from the germline V gene are GTSNPN and SVGIG (reference sequence). Full variable domain (outside the CDR3, taken from reference TRBV30 and TRBJ1-4): SQTIHQWPATLVQPVGSPLSLECTVEGTSNPNLYWYRQAAGRGLQLLFYSVGIGQISSEVPQNLSASRPQDRQFILSSKKLLLSDSGFYLCAWSDLGQDNEKLFFGSGTQLSVL.

The rearrangement links TRBV6-5 to TRBJ2-2, with a tentative D call TRBD2 (6 bases). V gave up 4 bases and J gave up 3 bases, with 9 bases separating them. The CDR3 covers 14 residues. Germline-derived CDR1 and CDR2 are MNHEY and SVGAGI. CDR3 in DNA: TGTGCCAGCAGTTTCCGACTAGACACCGGGGAGCTGTTTTTT. Translated, it gives CASSFRLDTGELFF.

This chain uses TRBV2 with TRBJ2-2, with D unclear. The CDR3 spans 15 residues. V lost 1 base, J lost 4 bases, and 10 bases lay in between. Germline CDR1 SNHLY, CDR2 FYNNEI. CDR3 in DNA: TGTGCCAGCAGTGAAGTGGGAACTCGCACCGGGGAGCTGTTTTTT. The encoded protein is CASSEVGTRTGELFF.